This is a list of T cell receptor beta chains from one sample in a study of T cell responses to AZD1222 COVID-19 vaccine. Profiling relied on immunoSEQ multiplex PCR, and the TCRdb table lists in-frame clones only, not all of them. The sample has roughly 130,000 clones, over 75% seen once. The specimen was peripheral blood, collected on day 0 of AZD1222 vaccination. These receptors were collected from an adult in good health. The CDR3 runs from the conserved cysteine through the conserved F or W. The D gene is left open where the match is weak. Clone sizes are given selectively: once, few, many, or a class where the clone is expanded.

J gene | V gene | D gene | clone size | CDR3 DNA | CDR3 protein
TRBJ2-1 | TRBV6-5 | TRBD1 | . | TGTGCCAGCAGTCCCGGGACAGGGACCGACAATGAGCAGTTCTTC | CASSPGTGTDNEQFF
TRBJ2-5 | TRBV18 | TRBD2 | . | TGTGCCAGCTCTTCGGGACTAGCGGGAAAAGAGACCCAGTACTTC | CASSSGLAGKETQYF
TRBJ1-1 | TRBV7-9 | TRBD1 | . | TGTGCCAGCAGCCTTGACAGGGTCGGGAACACTGAAGCTTTCTTT | CASSLDRVGNTEAFF
TRBJ2-1 | TRBV7-9 | . | . | TGTGCCAGCAGCTTCGGGAGAGGTGAGCAGTTCTTC | CASSFGRGEQFF
TRBJ1-3 | TRBV5-4 | TRBD1 | few | TGTGCCAGCAGCGCAACGGACAGGGGGCTTAGAAACACCATATATTTT | CASSATDRGLRNTIYF
TRBJ1-5 | TRBV7-2 | . | once | TGTGCCAGCAGGTGGAGCAATCAGCCCCAGCATTTT | CASRWSNQPQHF
TRBJ2-3 | TRBV13 | . | . | TGTGCCAGCAGCCCGCGCCTCTTTGAGAGCACAGATACGCAGTATTTT | CASSPRLFESTDTQYF
TRBJ2-2 | TRBV5-5 | . | . | TGTGCCAGCAGCTTTGACCGGAACACCGGGGAGCTGTTTTTT | CASSFDRNTGELFF
TRBJ1-4 | TRBV15 | TRBD1 | . | TGTGCCACCAGCAGAGTGACAGGGGAGGGCGAAAAACTGTTTTTT | CATSRVTGEGEKLFF
TRBJ1-2 | TRBV19 | . | . | TGTGCCAGTAGTATGGGGGCCAGTGGCTACACCTTC | CASSMGASGYTF
TRBJ2-7 | TRBV13 | . | . | TGTGCCAGCAGCTTAGAAGGCGGACCCTCCTACGAGCAGTACTTC | CASSLEGGPSYEQYF
TRBJ2-7 | TRBV29-1 | . | . | TGCAGCGTTGCTTTCCTTACCGAGCAGTACTTC | CSVAFLTEQYF
TRBJ1-6 | TRBV30 | . | . | TGTGCCTGGAGTGCCAGCAGGGCTTTGCGTAATTCACCCCTCCACTTT | CAWSASRALRNSPLHF
TRBJ2-7 | TRBV15 | . | . | TGTGCCACCAGCAGAGACGGGACAACTTCCTACGAGCAGTACTTC | CATSRDGTTSYEQYF
TRBJ1-1 | TRBV4-1 | TRBD1 | . | TGCGCCAGCAGCCTGAGGGAACAGGGGAAAAGTTCAGCTTTCTTT | CASSLREQGKSSAFF
TRBJ2-5 | TRBV7-7 | . | . | TGTGCCAGCAGCTCTAGTGGGACGGAAGAGACCCAGTACTTC | CASSSSGTEETQYF
TRBJ1-1 | TRBV10-3 | . | . | TGTGCCATCAGAGACGACACTGAAGCTTTCTTT | CAIRDDTEAFF
TRBJ1-5 | TRBV15 | . | once | TGTGCCACCAGCAGAGATAAGAGAAGTGAAAATTATAGCAATCAGCCCCAGCATTTT | CATSRDKRSENYSNQPQHF
TRBJ1-4 | TRBV5-1 | . | . | TGCGCCAGCAGCGTTGGCCTGGAGGGGAAACTGTTTTTT | CASSVGLEGKLFF
TRBJ2-1 | TRBV3-1/TRBV3-2 | . | . | TGTGCCAGCAGCCCCCCGCGGAGGGGCAATGAGCAGTTCTTC | CASSPPRRGNEQFF
TRBJ1-1 | TRBV27 | . | . | TGTGCCAGCAGGACCTCAGGGACTGAAGCTTTCTTT | CASRTSGTEAFF
TRBJ2-3 | TRBV27 | TRBD1 | . | TGTGCCAGCAGTTTAAAGGGGGCTATCACAGATACGCAGTATTTT | CASSLKGAITDTQYF
TRBJ2-3 | TRBV10-3 | TRBD2 | . | TGTGCCATCAGTGATGTCGGACTAGCGGGGACCACAGATACGCAGTATTTT | CAISDVGLAGTTDTQYF
TRBJ1-1 | TRBV19 | TRBD1 | . | TGTGCCAGTAGTATAGGAGGGACAGTGAACACTGAAGCTTTCTTT | CASSIGGTVNTEAFF
TRBJ1-5 | TRBV27 | . | few | TGTGCCAGCAGTTTATATGGTTTTAGCAATCAGCCCCAGCATTTT | CASSLYGFSNQPQHF
TRBJ1-1 | TRBV13 | . | . | TGTGCCAGCAGCGCTGGGGGGGAGCCGATGAACACTGAAGCTTTCTTT | CASSAGGEPMNTEAFF
TRBJ2-1 | TRBV5-1 | TRBD2 | few | TGCGCCAGCAGCCCAGCGGGAGGGTACAATGAGCAGTTCTTC | CASSPAGGYNEQFF
TRBJ2-1 | TRBV11-3 | . | . | TGTGCCAGCAGCTTACGCGGGACTTCCCTCAATGAGCAGTTCTTC | CASSLRGTSLNEQFF
TRBJ2-3 | TRBV5-4 | . | . | TGTGCCAGCAGCTTGGTAGGGGTAGGTGATACGCAGTATTTT | CASSLVGVGDTQYF
TRBJ1-3 | TRBV30 | . | once | TGTGCCCTCGGGGGAAACACCATATATTTT | CALGGNTIYF
TRBJ1-2 | TRBV27 | TRBD1 | . | TGTGCCAGCAAGAGGGACAGCTCCTATGGCTACACCTTC | CASKRDSSYGYTF
TRBJ1-2 | TRBV6-5 | . | once | TGTGCCAGCAGTTACCTAACAGGGTCTAACTATGGCTACACCTTC | CASSYLTGSNYGYTF
TRBJ2-6 | TRBV18 | . | . | TGTGCCAGCTCACCCGGGATCTCTGGGGCCAACGTCCTGACTTTC | CASSPGISGANVLTF
TRBJ1-2 | TRBV25-1 | . | . | TGTGCCAGCAGCCCCCCATGGGGAATCGACTATGGCTACACCTTC | CASSPPWGIDYGYTF
TRBJ2-7 | TRBV30 | . | . | TGTGCCTGGAGTTCTAACCGGGGTGCTGGAGAGCAGTACTTC | CAWSSNRGAGEQYF
TRBJ1-1 | TRBV19 | . | . | TGTGCCAGTAGTATTGGGGGAAGCACTGAAGCTTTCTTT | CASSIGGSTEAFF
TRBJ1-5 | TRBV5-6 | . | . | TGTGCCAGCAACCTGGGAGGCTATAGCAATCAGCCCCAGCATTTT | CASNLGGYSNQPQHF
TRBJ1-2 | TRBV14 | TRBD1 | . | TGTGCCAGCAGCCAAGGGGCAGGGGGGAACTATGGCTACACCTTC | CASSQGAGGNYGYTF
TRBJ2-5 | TRBV5-1 | . | . | TGCGCCAGCAGCGATCGACAGCTCCAAGAGACCCAGTACTTC | CASSDRQLQETQYF
TRBJ1-2 | TRBV19 | . | . | TGTGCCAGTAGTATACCCAGGTCTAGGAGTCTCTATGGCTACACCTTC | CASSIPRSRSLYGYTF
TRBJ1-5 | TRBV18 | . | . | TGTGCCAGCTCCCCCGGAACAGGGTCGACAAATCAGCCCCAGCATTTT | CASSPGTGSTNQPQHF
TRBJ1-2 | TRBV4-3 | . | . | TGCGCCAGCAGCCAAGAGGAGAAGGGAGGCTACACCTTC | CASSQEEKGGYTF
TRBJ2-7 | TRBV27 | TRBD2 | . | TGTGCCAGCCATTACCGGACGGGGAGGGCCGAGCAGTACTTC | CASHYRTGRAEQYF
TRBJ1-6 | TRBV5-4 | . | . | TGTGCCAGCAGCTTGAGCTCCGACTCACCCCTCCACTTT | CASSLSSDSPLHF